This T cell receptor beta chain was recorded in a study of response to subunit inactivated influenza vaccine. J lost 3 bases, V lost 3 bases, and 5 bases had no gene match. The CDR3 is 16 residues long. From germline, CDR1 is MNHEY and CDR2 SMNVEV (reference sequence). Overall study results and limits: That few new T cells are recruited by each seasonal influenza vaccination was the authors' suggestion.

TCRdb passed the RT-PCR reads through MiXCR, listing each CDR3 protein once. The repertoire holds 170,000 or so distinct CDR3 sequences, around 11% seen once, with 35% to 40% in the top ten. As regards this clonotype: Its antigen remains unknown.

The sample consisted of CD8+ T cells sorted from PBMCs, taken around 25 months after vaccination. This sequence was found in a man aged 45-69 years who received an inactivated influenza vaccine. The J gene is TRBJ2-2, the V gene TRBV27, with 9 bases identical to TRBD2. The chain's CDR3 is CASSFALAGYTGELFF. The CDR3 DNA reads as TGTGCCAGCAGTTTCGCCCTAGCGGGGTACACCGGGGAGCTGTTTTTT.